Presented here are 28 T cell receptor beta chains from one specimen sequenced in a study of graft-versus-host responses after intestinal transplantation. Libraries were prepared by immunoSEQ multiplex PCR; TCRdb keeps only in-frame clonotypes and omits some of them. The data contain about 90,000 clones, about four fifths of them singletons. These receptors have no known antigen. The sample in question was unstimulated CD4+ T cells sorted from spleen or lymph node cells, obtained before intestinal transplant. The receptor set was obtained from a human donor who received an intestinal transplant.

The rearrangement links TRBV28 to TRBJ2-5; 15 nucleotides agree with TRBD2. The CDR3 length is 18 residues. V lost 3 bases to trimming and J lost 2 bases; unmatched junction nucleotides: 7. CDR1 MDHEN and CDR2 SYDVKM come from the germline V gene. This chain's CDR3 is CASSFPSGLAGGQETQYF. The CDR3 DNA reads TGTGCCAGCAGTTTCCCCTCCGGACTAGCGGGGGGGCAAGAGACCCAGTACTTC. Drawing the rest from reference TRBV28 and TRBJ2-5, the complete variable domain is DVKVTQSSRYLVKRTGEKVFLECVQDMDHENMFWYRQDPGLGLRLIYFSYDVKMKEKGDIPEGYSVSREKKERFSLILESASTNQTSMYLCASSFPSGLAGGQETQYFGPGTRLLVL.

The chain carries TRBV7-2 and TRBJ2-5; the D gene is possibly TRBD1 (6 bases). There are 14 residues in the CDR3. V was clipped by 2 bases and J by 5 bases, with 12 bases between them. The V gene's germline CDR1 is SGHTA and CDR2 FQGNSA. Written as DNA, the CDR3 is TGTGCCAGCAGCTTACAACAGGGTAGGGAGACCCAGTACTTC. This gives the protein CASSLQQGRETQYF.

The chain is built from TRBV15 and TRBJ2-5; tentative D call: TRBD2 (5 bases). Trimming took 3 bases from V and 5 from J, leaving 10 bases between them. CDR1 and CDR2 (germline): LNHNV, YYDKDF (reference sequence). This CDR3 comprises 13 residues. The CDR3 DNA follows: TGTGCCACCAGCAGTGGTCGGGGTGAGACCCAGTACTTC. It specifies CATSSGRGETQYF.

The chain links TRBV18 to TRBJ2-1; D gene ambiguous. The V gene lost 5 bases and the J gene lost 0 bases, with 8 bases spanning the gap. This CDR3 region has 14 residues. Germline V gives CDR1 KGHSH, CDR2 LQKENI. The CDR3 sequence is CASSSLSSYNEQFF. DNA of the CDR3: TGTGCCAGCTCATCTCTTAGCTCCTACAATGAGCAGTTCTTC.

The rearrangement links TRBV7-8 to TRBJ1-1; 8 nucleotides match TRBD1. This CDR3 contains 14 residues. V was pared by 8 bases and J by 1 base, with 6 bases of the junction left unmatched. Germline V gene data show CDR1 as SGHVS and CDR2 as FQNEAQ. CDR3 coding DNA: TGTGCCAGCGGCTCGGACAGGGAGAACACTGAAGCTTTCTTT. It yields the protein CASGSDRENTEAFF.

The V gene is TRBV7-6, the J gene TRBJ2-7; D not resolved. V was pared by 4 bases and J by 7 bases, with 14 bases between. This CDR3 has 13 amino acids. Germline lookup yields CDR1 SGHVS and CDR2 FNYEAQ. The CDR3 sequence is CASSSSLGGEQYF. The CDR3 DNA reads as TGTGCCAGCAGCTCTTCTCTAGGCGGAGAGCAGTACTTC.

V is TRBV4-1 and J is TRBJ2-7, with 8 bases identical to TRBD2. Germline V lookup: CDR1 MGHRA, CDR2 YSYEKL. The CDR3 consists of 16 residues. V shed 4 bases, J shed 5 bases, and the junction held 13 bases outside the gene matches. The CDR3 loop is CASSRESSGRGNEQYF. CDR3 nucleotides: TGCGCCAGCAGCCGAGAGTCCAGCGGGAGAGGGAACGAGCAGTACTTC.

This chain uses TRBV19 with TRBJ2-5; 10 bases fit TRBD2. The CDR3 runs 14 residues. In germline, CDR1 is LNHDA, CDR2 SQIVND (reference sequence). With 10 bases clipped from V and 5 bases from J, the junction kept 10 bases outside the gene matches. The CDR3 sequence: CATSGASGGETQYF. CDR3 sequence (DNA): TGTGCCACCTCCGGGGCTAGCGGGGGTGAGACCCAGTACTTC.

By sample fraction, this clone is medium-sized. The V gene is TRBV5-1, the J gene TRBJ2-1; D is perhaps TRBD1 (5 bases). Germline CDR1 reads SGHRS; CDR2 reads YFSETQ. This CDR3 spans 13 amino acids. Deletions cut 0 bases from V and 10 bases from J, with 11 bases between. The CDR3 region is CASSLGTTAEQFF. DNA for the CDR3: TGCGCCAGCAGCTTGGGGACGACAGCCGAGCAGTTCTTC.

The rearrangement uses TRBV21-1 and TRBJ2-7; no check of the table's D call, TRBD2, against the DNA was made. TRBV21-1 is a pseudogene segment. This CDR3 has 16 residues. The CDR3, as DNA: TGTGCCAGCAGCAAAGGTGAGGCAGAAGAGAACTACGAGCAGTACTTC. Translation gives CASSKGEAEENYEQYF.

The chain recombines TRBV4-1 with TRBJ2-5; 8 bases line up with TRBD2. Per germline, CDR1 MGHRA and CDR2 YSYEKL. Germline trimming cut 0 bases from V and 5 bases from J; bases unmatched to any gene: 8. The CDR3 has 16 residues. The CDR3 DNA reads TGCGCCAGCAGCCAAGATCTACTGCGGGGGGCGGAGACCCAGTACTTC. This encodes CASSQDLLRGAETQYF.

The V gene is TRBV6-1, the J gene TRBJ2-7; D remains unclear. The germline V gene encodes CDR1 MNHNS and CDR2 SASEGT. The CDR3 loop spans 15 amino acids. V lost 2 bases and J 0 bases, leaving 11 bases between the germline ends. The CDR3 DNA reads TGTGCCAGCAGTGAATCCGCCGGTACCTCCTACGAGCAGTACTTC. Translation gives CASSESAGTSYEQYF.

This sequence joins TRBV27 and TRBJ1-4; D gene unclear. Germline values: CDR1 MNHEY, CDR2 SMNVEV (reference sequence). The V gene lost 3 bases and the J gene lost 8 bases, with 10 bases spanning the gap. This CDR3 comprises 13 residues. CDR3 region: CASSFTQAEKLFF. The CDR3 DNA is TGTGCCAGCAGTTTTACTCAGGCCGAAAAACTGTTTTTT.

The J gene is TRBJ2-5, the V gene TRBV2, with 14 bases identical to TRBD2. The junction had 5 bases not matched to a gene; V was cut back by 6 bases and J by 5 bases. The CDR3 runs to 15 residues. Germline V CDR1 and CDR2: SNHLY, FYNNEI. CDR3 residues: CASRGGLAGVETQYF. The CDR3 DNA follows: TGTGCCAGCAGGGGGGGACTAGCGGGAGTGGAGACCCAGTACTTC.

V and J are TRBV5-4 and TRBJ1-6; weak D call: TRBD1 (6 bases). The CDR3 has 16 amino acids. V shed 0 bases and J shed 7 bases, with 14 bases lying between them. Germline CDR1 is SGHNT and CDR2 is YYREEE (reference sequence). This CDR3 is CASSLVGHSANSPLHF. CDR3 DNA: TGTGCCAGCAGCTTGGTGGGACATAGTGCGAATTCACCCCTCCACTTT.

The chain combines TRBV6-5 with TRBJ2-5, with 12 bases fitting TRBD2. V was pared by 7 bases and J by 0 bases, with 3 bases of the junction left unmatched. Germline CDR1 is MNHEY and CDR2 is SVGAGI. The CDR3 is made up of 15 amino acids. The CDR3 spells CASTGTSGYQETQYF. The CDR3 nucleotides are TGTGCCAGCACCGGGACTAGCGGGTACCAAGAGACCCAGTACTTC.

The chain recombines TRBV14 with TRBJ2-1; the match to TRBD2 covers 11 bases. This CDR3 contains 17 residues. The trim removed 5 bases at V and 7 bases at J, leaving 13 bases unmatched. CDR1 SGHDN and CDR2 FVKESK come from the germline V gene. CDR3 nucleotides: TGTGCCAGCAGCGCCCGACTAGCGGGACTTCCGCGGAATGAGCAGTTCTTC. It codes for CASSARLAGLPRNEQFF.

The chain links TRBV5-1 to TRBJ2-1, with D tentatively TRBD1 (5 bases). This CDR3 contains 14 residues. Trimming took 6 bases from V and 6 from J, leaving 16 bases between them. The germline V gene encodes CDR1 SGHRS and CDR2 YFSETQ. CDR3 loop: CASTDTGRTNEQFF. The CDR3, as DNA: TGCGCCAGCACTGACACAGGCCGGACCAATGAGCAGTTCTTC.

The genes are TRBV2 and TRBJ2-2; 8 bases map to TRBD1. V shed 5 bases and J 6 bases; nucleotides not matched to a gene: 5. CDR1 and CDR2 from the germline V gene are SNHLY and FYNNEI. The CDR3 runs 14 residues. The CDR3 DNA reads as TGTGCCAGCAGTCCGGACAGGGCTGCCGGGGAGCTGTTTTTT. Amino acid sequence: CASSPDRAAGELFF.

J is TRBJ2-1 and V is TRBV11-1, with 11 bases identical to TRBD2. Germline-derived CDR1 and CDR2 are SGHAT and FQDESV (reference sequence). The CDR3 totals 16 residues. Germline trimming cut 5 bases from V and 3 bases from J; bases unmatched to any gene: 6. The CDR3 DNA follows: TGTGCCAGCAGCCTTACCGGGACTAGCGGCTACAATGAGCAGTTCTTC. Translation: CASSLTGTSGYNEQFF.

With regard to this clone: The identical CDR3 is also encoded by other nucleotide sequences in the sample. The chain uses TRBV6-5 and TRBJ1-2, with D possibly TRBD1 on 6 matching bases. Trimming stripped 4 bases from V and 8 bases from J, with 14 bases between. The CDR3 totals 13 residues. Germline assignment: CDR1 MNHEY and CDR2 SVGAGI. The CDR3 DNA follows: TGTGCCAGCAGTTCGACAGGATTGCGAGGCTACACCTTC. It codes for CASSSTGLRGYTF.

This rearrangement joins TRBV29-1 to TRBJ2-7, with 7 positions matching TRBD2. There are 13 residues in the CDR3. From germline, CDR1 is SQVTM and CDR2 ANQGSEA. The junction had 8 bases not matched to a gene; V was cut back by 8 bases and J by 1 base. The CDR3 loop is CSIPGTTSYEQYF. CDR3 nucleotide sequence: TGCAGCATACCCGGGACTACATCCTACGAGCAGTACTTC.

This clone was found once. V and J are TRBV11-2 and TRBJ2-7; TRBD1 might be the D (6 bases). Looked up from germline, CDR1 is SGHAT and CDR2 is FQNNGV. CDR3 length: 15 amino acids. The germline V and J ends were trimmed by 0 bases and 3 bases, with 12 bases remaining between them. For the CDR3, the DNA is TGTGCCAGCAGCTTAGATCGGCAGGGGTACTACGAGCAGTACTTC. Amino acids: CASSLDRQGYYEQYF.

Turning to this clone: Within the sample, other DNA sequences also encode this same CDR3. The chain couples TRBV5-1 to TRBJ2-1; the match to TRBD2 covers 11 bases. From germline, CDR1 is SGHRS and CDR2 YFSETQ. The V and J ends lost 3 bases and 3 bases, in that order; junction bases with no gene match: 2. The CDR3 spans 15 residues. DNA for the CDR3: TGCGCCAGCAGCTCCGGGACTAGCGGCTACAATGAGCAGTTCTTC. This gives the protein CASSSGTSGYNEQFF.

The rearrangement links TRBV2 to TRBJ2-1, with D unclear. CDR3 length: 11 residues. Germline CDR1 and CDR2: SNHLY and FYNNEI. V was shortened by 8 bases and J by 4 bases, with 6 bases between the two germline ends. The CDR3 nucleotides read TGTGCCAGCTGCGTATACAATGAGCAGTTCTTC. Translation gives CASCVYNEQFF.

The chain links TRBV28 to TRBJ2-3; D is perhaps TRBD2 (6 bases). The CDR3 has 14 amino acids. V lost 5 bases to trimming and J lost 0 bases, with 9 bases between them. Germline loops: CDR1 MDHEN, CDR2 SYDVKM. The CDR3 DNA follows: TGTGCCAGCAGTCGGCTAGCGAGCACAGATACGCAGTATTTT. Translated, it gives CASSRLASTDTQYF. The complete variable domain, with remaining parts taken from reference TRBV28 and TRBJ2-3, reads DVKVTQSSRYLVKRTGEKVFLECVQDMDHENMFWYRQDPGLGLRLIYFSYDVKMKEKGDIPEGYSVSREKKERFSLILESASTNQTSMYLCASSRLASTDTQYFGPGTRLTVL.

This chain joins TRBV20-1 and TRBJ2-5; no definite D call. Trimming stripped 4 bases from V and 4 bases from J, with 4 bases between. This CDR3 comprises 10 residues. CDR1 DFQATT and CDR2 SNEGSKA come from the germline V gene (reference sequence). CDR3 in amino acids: CSATRETQYF. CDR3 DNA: TGCAGTGCTACGAGAGAGACCCAGTACTTC.

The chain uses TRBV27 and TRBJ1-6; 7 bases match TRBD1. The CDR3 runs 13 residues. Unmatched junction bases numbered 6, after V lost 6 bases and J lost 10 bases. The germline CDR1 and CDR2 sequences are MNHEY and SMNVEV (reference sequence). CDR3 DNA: TGTGCCAGCAGCAGACAGGGAAGCTCACCCCTCCACTTT. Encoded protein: CASSRQGSSPLHF.